This T cell receptor beta chain was profiled in a study of cytomegalovirus exposure and HLA in healthy donors. Primers for the PCR totalled 60 Vbeta and 13 Jbeta. Here immunoSEQ multiplex PCR was the method, and the copy in TCRdb shows in-frame clones only, minus some. The table includes about 120,000 clones, 55% to 75% detected once. CDR1 is SEHNR, CDR2 FQNEAQ, per germline (reference sequence). The V and J ends lost 5 bases and 7 bases respectively, with 20 bases between them. The CDR3 runs 16 residues. The chain carries TRBV7-9 and TRBJ1-4; a weak D match, TRBD1 (5 bases). The TCR comes from a woman aged 40 to 50 in good health and CMV-seropositive. The sample taken for sequencing was PBMCs. The CDR3 DNA follows: TGTGCCAGCAGCCCCCGGGACTTTGCGGAGGCTGAAAAACTGTTTTTT. As protein: CASSPRDFAEAEKLFF.